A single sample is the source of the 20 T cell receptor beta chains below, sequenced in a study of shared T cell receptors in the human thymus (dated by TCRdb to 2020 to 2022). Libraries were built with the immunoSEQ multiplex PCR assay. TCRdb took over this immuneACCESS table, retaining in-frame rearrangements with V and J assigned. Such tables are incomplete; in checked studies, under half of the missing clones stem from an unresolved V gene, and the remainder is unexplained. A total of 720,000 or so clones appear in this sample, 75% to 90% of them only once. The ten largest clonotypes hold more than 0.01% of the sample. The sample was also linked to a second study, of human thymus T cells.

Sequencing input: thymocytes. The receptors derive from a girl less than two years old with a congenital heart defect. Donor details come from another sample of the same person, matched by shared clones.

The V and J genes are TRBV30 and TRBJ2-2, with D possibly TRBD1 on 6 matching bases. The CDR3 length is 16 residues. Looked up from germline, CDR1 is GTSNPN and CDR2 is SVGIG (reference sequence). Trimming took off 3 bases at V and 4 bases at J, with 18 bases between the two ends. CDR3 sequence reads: CAWSPPRQEGTGELFF. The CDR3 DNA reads TGTGCCTGGAGCCCCCCAAGACAGGAAGGCACCGGGGAGCTGTTTTTT.

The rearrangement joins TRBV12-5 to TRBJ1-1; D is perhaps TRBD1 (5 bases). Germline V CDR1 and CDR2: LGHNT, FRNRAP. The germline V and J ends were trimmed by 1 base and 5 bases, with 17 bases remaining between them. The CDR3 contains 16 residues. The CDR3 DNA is TGTGCTAGTGGTTTGGACCCGGGGCAGGGAGGTACTGAAGCTTTCTTT. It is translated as CASGLDPGQGGTEAFF.

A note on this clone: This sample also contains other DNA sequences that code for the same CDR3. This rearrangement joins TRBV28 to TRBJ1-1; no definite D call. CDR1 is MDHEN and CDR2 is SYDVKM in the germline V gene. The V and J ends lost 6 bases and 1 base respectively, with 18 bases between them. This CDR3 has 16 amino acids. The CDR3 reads CASSLPRYDKNTEAFF. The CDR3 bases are TGTGCCAGCAGCTTACCTCGTTACGACAAGAACACTGAAGCTTTCTTT.

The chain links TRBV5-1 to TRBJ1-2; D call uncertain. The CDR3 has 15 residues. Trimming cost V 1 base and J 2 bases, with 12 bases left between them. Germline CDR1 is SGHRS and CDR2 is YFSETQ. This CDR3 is CASSLPTVRNYGYTF. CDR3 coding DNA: TGCGCCAGCAGCTTGCCAACAGTACGAAACTATGGCTACACCTTC.

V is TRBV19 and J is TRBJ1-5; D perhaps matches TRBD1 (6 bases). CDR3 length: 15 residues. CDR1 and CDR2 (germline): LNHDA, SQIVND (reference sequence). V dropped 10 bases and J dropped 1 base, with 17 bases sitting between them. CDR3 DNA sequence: TGTGCCACCCTGGGGGGGGCGCGGAGCAATCAGCCCCAGCATTTT. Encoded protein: CATLGGARSNQPQHF.

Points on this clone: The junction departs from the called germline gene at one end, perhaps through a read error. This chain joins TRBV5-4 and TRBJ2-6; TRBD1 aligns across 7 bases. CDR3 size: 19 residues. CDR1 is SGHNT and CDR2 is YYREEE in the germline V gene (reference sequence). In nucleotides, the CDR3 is TGTGCCAGCAGCTTGGAATGGACAGGCCCGAGCTCTGGGGCCAGCGTCCTGACTTTC. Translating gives CASSLEWTGPSSGASVLTF.

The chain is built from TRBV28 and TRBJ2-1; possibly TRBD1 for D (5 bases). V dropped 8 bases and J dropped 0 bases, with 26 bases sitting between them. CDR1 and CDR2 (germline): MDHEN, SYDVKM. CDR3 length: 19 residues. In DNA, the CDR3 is TGTGCCAGCGGTCATGACAGCCCAGCAGCGTTCTTCTCCTACAATGAGCAGTTCTTC. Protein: CASGHDSPAAFFSYNEQFF.

The CDR3 reads CASPNWTEGNTIYF. The CDR3 nucleotides are TGTGCCAGCCCAAACTGGACAGAAGGAAACACCATATATTTT. The J gene is TRBJ1-3, the V gene TRBV6-1; D is possibly TRBD1 (6 bases). CDR1 is MNHNS, CDR2 SASEGT, per germline. V was pared by 8 bases and J by 4 bases, with 15 bases between. The CDR3 runs to 14 residues.

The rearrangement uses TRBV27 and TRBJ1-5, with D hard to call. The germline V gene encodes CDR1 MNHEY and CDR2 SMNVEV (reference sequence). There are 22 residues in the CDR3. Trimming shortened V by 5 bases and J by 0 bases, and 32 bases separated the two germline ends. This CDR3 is CASSPHVGEPSPPYYSNQPQHF. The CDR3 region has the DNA TGTGCCAGCAGTCCCCATGTCGGGGAACCTTCCCCCCCCTATTATAGCAATCAGCCCCAGCATTTT.

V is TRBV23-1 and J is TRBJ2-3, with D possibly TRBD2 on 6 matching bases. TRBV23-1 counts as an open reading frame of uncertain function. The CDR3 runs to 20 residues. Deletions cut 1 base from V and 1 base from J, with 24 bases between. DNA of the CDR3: TGCGCCAGCAGTCAATTTACATCCGCGTTGGCGGGGACTTGCACAGATACGCAGTATTTT. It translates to CASSQFTSALAGTCTDTQYF.

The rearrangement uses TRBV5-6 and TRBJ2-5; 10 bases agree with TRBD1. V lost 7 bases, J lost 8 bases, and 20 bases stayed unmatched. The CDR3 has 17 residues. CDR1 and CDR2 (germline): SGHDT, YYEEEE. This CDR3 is CASLRDRGGEGSETQYF. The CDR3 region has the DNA TGTGCCAGCCTCCGGGACAGGGGAGGGGAAGGGTCCGAAACCCAGTACTTC.

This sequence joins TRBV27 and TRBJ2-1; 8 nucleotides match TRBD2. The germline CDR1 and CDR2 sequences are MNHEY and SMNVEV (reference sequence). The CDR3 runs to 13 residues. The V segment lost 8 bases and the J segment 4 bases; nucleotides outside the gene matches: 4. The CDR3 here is CASAPGGYNEQFF. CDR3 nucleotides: TGTGCCAGCGCCCCGGGGGGGTACAATGAGCAGTTCTTC.

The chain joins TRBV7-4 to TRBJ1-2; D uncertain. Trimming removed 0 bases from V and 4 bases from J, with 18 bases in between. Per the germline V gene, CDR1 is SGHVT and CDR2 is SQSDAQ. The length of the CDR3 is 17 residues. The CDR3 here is CASSLANWTPKGYGYTF. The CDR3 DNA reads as TGTGCCAGCAGCTTAGCAAACTGGACTCCCAAGGGCTATGGCTACACCTTC.

The DNA of the CDR3 is TGTGCCAGCAGTTATAGGGGGAGTAGGACTAATGAAAAACTGTTTTTT. Translation: CASSYRGSRTNEKLFF. V gene TRBV6-5 combines with J gene TRBJ1-4; a possible D gene is TRBD1 (6 bases). With 3 bases removed from V and 2 bases from J, the gap between germline ends came to 13 bases. Germline assignment: CDR1 MNHEY and CDR2 SVGAGI. This CDR3 region has 16 residues.

CDR3 protein: CASSLSTGGRGQAFF. The CDR3 nucleotides read TGTGCCAGCAGCCTGTCGACAGGTGGAAGGGGGCAAGCTTTCTTT. The V call is TRBV5-8, the J call TRBJ1-1, with TRBD1 matching over 7 bases. Germline CDR1 reads SGHTS; CDR2 reads YDEGEE. The CDR3 spans 15 residues. The V and J ends lost 4 bases and 9 bases, in that order; junction bases with no gene match: 15.

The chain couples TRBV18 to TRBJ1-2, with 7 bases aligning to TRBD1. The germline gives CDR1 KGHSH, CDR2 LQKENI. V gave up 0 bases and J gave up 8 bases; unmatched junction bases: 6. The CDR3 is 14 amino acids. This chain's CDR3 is CASSPPQTGCGYTF. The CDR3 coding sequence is TGTGCCAGCTCACCACCCCAGACAGGGTGCGGCTACACCTTC.

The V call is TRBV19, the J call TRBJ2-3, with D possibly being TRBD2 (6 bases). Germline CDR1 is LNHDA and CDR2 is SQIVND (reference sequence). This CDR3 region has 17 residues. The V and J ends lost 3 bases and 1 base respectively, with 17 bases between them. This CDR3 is CASSMTEAGNRTDTQYF. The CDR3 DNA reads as TGTGCCAGTAGTATGACGGAGGCGGGGAATCGCACAGATACGCAGTATTTT. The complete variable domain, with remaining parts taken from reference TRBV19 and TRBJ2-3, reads DGGITQSPKYLFRKEGQNVTLSCEQNLNHDAMYWYRQDPGQGLRLIYYSQIVNDFQKGDIAEGYSVSREKKESFPLTVTSAQKNPTAFYLCASSMTEAGNRTDTQYFGPGTRLTVL.

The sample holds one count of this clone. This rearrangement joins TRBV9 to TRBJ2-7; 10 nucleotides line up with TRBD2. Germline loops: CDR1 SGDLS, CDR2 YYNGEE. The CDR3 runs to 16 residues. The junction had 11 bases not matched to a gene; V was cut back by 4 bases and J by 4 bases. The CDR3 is CASSIGLAVPYYEQYF. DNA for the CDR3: TGTGCCAGCAGCATTGGACTAGCGGTCCCCTATTACGAGCAGTACTTC.

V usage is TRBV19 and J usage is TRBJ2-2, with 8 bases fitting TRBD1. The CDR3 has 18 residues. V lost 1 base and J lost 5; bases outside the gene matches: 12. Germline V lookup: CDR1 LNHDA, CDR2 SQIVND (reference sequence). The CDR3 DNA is TGTGCCAGTAGTATAGCCCCGGACAGGGATGAAGGGACCGGGGAGCTGTTTTTT. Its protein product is CASSIAPDRDEGTGELFF. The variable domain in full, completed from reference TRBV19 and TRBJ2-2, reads DGGITQSPKYLFRKEGQNVTLSCEQNLNHDAMYWYRQDPGQGLRLIYYSQIVNDFQKGDIAEGYSVSREKKESFPLTVTSAQKNPTAFYLCASSIAPDRDEGTGELFFGEGSRLTVL.

CDR3 sequence reads: CASSSEDRGYTF. DNA of the CDR3: TGTGCCAGCAGCTCGGAGGACAGGGGCTACACCTTC. The rearrangement uses TRBV5-5 and TRBJ1-2, with TRBD1 matching over 7 bases. CDR3 length equals 12 residues. Germline-derived CDR1 and CDR2 are SGHKS and YYEKEE (reference sequence). V gave up 3 bases and J gave up 8 bases; unmatched junction bases: 4. Based on the CDR3 plus reference TRBV5-5 and TRBJ1-2, the full variable domain is DAGVTQSPTHLIKTRGQQVTLRCSPISGHKSVSWYQQVLGQGPQFIFQYYEKEERGRGNFPDRFSARQFPNYSSELNVNALLLGDSALYLCASSSEDRGYTFGSGTRLTVV.